A selection of T cell receptor beta chains follows, all from one sample in a study of beta chain features in type 1 diabetes. Clones were sequenced by immunoSEQ multiplex PCR, and TCRdb holds only the in-frame ones, with some missing. The data contain more than 95,000 clones, around 16% of them singletons. The material sequenced was central memory CD4+ T cells from blood. The receptors shown here come from a man younger than 35 with type 1 diabetes. Each CDR3 is given with its conserved first and last residue. The order of the fields is J gene, clone size, D gene, V gene, CDR3 DNA, CDR3 protein. A D gene is named only where the DNA matches it firmly. Clone size is shown for a subset of rows, as once, few, many or a class of expanded clone.

j_call: TRBJ2-3
clone_size: many
d_call: TRBD2
v_call: TRBV7-2
cdr3_nt: TGTGCCAGCAGCCTTAGCGGGGGGGCTTCCCAGGATACGCAGTATTTT
cdr3_aa: CASSLSGGASQDTQYF

j_call: TRBJ1-5
clone_size: few
d_call: TRBD1
v_call: TRBV23-1
cdr3_nt: TGCGCCAGCAGTCACCACGGGACAGGGTGGGACAATCAGCCCCAGCATTTT
cdr3_aa: CASSHHGTGWDNQPQHF

j_call: TRBJ2-7
clone_size: .
d_call: .
v_call: TRBV30
cdr3_nt: TGTGCCTGGAGTCCCCGCCCAAATAGCATAGTCGTCCACGAGCAGTACTTC
cdr3_aa: CAWSPRPNSIVVHEQYF

j_call: TRBJ2-7
clone_size: .
d_call: .
v_call: TRBV30
cdr3_nt: TGTGCCTGGAGTCCGCAATCCTACGAGCAGTACTTC
cdr3_aa: CAWSPQSYEQYF

j_call: TRBJ2-4
clone_size: few
d_call: .
v_call: TRBV28
cdr3_nt: TGTGCCAGCAGTTTACCCACTGCTGGCAAAAACATTCAGTACTTC
cdr3_aa: CASSLPTAGKNIQYF

j_call: TRBJ2-7
clone_size: many
d_call: .
v_call: TRBV14
cdr3_nt: TGTGCCAGCAGCCAAGCCTTCTCCTACGAGCAGTACTTC
cdr3_aa: CASSQAFSYEQYF

j_call: TRBJ2-4
clone_size: many
d_call: TRBD2
v_call: TRBV2
cdr3_nt: TGTGCCAGCAGACCAAGGGCTAGCGGAACCAACAAAAACATTCAGTACTTC
cdr3_aa: CASRPRASGTNKNIQYF

j_call: TRBJ2-5
clone_size: .
d_call: .
v_call: TRBV7-2
cdr3_nt: TGTGCCAGCAGCTTGAGCGAGGGTGGGACCCAGTACTTC
cdr3_aa: CASSLSEGGTQYF

j_call: TRBJ1-1
clone_size: .
d_call: .
v_call: TRBV4-1
cdr3_nt: TGCGCCAGCAGCCAAGAATACCAAGTGAACACTGAAGCTTTCTTT
cdr3_aa: CASSQEYQVNTEAFF

j_call: TRBJ2-7
clone_size: few
d_call: .
v_call: TRBV7-2
cdr3_nt: TGTGCCAGCAGCCCGAAGACCCTTTCCTACGAGCAGTACTTC
cdr3_aa: CASSPKTLSYEQYF

j_call: TRBJ1-2
clone_size: few
d_call: .
v_call: TRBV28
cdr3_nt: TGTGCCCTCTCGGCCGGTGCCCGAGGGATTGGCTACACCTTC
cdr3_aa: CALSAGARGIGYTF

j_call: TRBJ2-5
clone_size: .
d_call: .
v_call: TRBV19
cdr3_nt: TGTGCCAGTAGTACAGGGTCACAAGAGACCCAGTACTTC
cdr3_aa: CASSTGSQETQYF

j_call: TRBJ2-4
clone_size: .
d_call: TRBD1
v_call: TRBV7-2
cdr3_nt: TGTGCCAGCAGCTCCGACAGGGTTCCAGGAAACATTCAGTACTTC
cdr3_aa: CASSSDRVPGNIQYF

j_call: TRBJ2-7
clone_size: .
d_call: .
v_call: TRBV9
cdr3_nt: TGTGCCAGCGGAGGGACGGACCCCTCCTCCCAGCAGTACTTC
cdr3_aa: CASGGTDPSSQQYF

j_call: TRBJ1-4
clone_size: few
d_call: TRBD1
v_call: TRBV30
cdr3_nt: TGTGCCTGGTCCGGGACAGGTCGTGAAAAACTGTTTTTT
cdr3_aa: CAWSGTGREKLFF

j_call: TRBJ1-5
clone_size: .
d_call: .
v_call: TRBV27
cdr3_nt: TGTGCCAGCAGCCATAATAGCAATCAGCCCCAGCATTTT
cdr3_aa: CASSHNSNQPQHF

j_call: TRBJ2-3
clone_size: .
d_call: TRBD2
v_call: TRBV6-5
cdr3_nt: TGTGCCAGCAGGCTATCGGGACTAGCCACAGATACGCAGTATTTT
cdr3_aa: CASRLSGLATDTQYF

j_call: TRBJ2-3
clone_size: .
d_call: TRBD2
v_call: TRBV5-4
cdr3_nt: TGTGCCAGCAGCTTGCGGGGGGCAGATACGCAGTATTTT
cdr3_aa: CASSLRGADTQYF

j_call: TRBJ2-3
clone_size: .
d_call: TRBD2
v_call: TRBV5-1
cdr3_nt: TGCGCCAGCAGCTCGGGACTAGCGGAGGGCACAGATACGCAGTATTTT
cdr3_aa: CASSSGLAEGTDTQYF

j_call: TRBJ2-3
clone_size: few
d_call: .
v_call: TRBV4-3
cdr3_nt: TGCGCCAGCAGCCAAGATTCACACAGCACAGATACGCAGTATTTT
cdr3_aa: CASSQDSHSTDTQYF

j_call: TRBJ2-1
clone_size: few
d_call: .
v_call: TRBV5-1
cdr3_nt: TGCGCCAGCAGCTTGGGTCAGGGCAATGAGCAGTTCTTC
cdr3_aa: CASSLGQGNEQFF

j_call: TRBJ2-2
clone_size: .
d_call: .
v_call: TRBV14
cdr3_nt: TGTGCCAGCAGCCAAAGTAACACCGGGGAGCTGTTTTTT
cdr3_aa: CASSQSNTGELFF

j_call: TRBJ2-3
clone_size: .
d_call: .
v_call: TRBV5-1
cdr3_nt: TGCGCCAGCAGGCAGAACGGGGGGCCTAACACAGATACGCAGTATTTT
cdr3_aa: CASRQNGGPNTDTQYF

j_call: TRBJ2-1
clone_size: few
d_call: .
v_call: TRBV7-2
cdr3_nt: TGTGCCAGCAGCTTAACCTCCTACAATGAGCAGTTCTTC
cdr3_aa: CASSLTSYNEQFF

j_call: TRBJ2-1
clone_size: .
d_call: .
v_call: TRBV10-1
cdr3_nt: TGCGCCAGCAGTGATTACTCCGAGCAGTTCTTC
cdr3_aa: CASSDYSEQFF

j_call: TRBJ2-7
clone_size: .
d_call: .
v_call: TRBV7-3
cdr3_nt: TGTGCCAGCAGCTCGGGTGTCGGCTACGAGCAGTACTTC
cdr3_aa: CASSSGVGYEQYF

j_call: TRBJ1-4
clone_size: .
d_call: TRBD1
v_call: TRBV29-1
cdr3_nt: TGCAGCTACCGGGACAGGGGTGAAAAACTGTTTTTT
cdr3_aa: CSYRDRGEKLFF

j_call: TRBJ1-4
clone_size: .
d_call: .
v_call: TRBV7-9
cdr3_nt: TGTGCCAGCAGCCGCGGAGAAGAAAAACTGTTTTTT
cdr3_aa: CASSRGEEKLFF

j_call: TRBJ2-3
clone_size: many
d_call: .
v_call: TRBV6-5
cdr3_nt: TGTGCCAGCAGTTACGCCCAGGGGTGGGATACGCAGTATTTT
cdr3_aa: CASSYAQGWDTQYF

j_call: TRBJ2-1
clone_size: few
d_call: TRBD2
v_call: TRBV10-3
cdr3_nt: TGTGCCATCAGCGAAGGACTAGCGGGAGCGAATGAGCAGTTCTTC
cdr3_aa: CAISEGLAGANEQFF

j_call: TRBJ2-7
clone_size: .
d_call: .
v_call: TRBV5-1
cdr3_nt: TGCGCCAGCAGCTCCCTCTACGAGCAGTACTTC
cdr3_aa: CASSSLYEQYF

j_call: TRBJ2-3
clone_size: few
d_call: .
v_call: TRBV30
cdr3_nt: TGTGCCTGGAGTGTAAATACGCAGTATTTT
cdr3_aa: CAWSVNTQYF

j_call: TRBJ2-3
clone_size: .
d_call: TRBD2
v_call: TRBV6-6
cdr3_nt: TGTGCCGGAAAGACTAGCGGCACAGATACGCAGTATTTT
cdr3_aa: CAGKTSGTDTQYF